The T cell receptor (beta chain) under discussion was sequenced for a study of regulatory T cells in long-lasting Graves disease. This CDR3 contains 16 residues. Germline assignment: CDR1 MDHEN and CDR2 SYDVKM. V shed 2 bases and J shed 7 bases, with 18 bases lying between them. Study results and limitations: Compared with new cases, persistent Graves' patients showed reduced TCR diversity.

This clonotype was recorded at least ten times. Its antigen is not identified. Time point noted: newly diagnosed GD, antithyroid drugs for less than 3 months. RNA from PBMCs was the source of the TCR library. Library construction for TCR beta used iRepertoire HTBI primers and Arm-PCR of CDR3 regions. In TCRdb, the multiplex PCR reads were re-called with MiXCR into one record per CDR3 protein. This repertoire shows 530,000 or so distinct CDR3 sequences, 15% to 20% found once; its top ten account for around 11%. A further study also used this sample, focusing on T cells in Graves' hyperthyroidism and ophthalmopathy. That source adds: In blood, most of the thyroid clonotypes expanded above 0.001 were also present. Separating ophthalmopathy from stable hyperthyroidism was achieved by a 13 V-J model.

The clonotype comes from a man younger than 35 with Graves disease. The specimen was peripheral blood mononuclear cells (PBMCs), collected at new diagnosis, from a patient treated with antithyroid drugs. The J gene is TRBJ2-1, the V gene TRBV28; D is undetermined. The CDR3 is CASSLTGLVGENEQFF. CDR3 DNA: TGTGCCAGCAGTTTAACTGGGCTAGTTGGCGAAAATGAGCAGTTCTTC.